The TCR beta chain described here comes from a study of blood T cell repertoires in COVID-19. Looking at the study overall: The United States, Italy and Spain provided the acute and convalescent COVID-19 samples. Sources were T cells, B-cell-depleted T cells, or PBMCs; the material itself was cDNA or gDNA.

Under the authors' procedure: Estimation of nucleated cell counts relied on the amplification of reference gene primers. Method: immunoSEQ multiplex PCR; TCRdb's copy keeps in-frame clones and lacks some. D and trimming were read from the DNA, whereas the V and J calls and clone size are those reported in that table. Of nearly 200,000 clones listed, 80% to 85% are singletons. Germline CDR1 reads MNHNY; CDR2 reads SVGAGI (reference sequence). Trimming pared 4 bases from V and 2 bases from J, leaving 15 bases between. CDR3 length equals 15 residues. This sequence was found in a human donor in a cohort sampled during active COVID-19. This chain links TRBV6-6 with TRBJ2-7, with D maybe TRBD1 (6 bases). The sample was peripheral blood. The CDR3 reads CASSSSDRPPYEQYV. CDR3 nucleotides: TGTGCCAGCAGTTCGAGCGACAGGCCCCCCTACGAGCAGTACGTC.